The clone carrying this T cell receptor beta chain was recorded many times. Its target is unknown. Per germline, CDR1 SGHRS and CDR2 YFSETQ. V gave up 2 bases and J gave up 2 bases, with 26 bases separating them. The CDR3 totals 20 residues. TCR beta CDR3 was amplified from genomic DNA by two-round multiplex PCR. Primers specific to each TRBV and TRBJ gene drove first-round PCR. With universal primers, the second PCR round was performed. One entry per CDR3 protein, called by TCRdb with MiXCR from the multiplex PCR reads. Of 20,000 to 25,000 distinct CDR3 sequences listed, roughly 40% are singletons. This entry comes from a study of prognosis after radiotherapy for stage I lung cancer. General study results and limits: Stereotactic body radiation therapy was followed by a fall in unique TCR clone counts, with a median of approximately 10,000 versus 7,000.

The sample consisted of PBMCs, taken before or after stereotactic body radiation therapy (not recorded which). V gene TRBV5-1 combines with J gene TRBJ2-4, with D possibly being TRBD1 or TRBD2 (5 bases each). This sequence was found in a donor over 45 with non-small cell lung cancer. In DNA, the CDR3 is TGCGCCAGCAGCTTCTCAGGTTTTGACGCCCGGGGCCTTTCCAAAAACATTCAGTACTTC. Translation gives CASSFSGFDARGLSKNIQYF.